This entry lists 15 T cell receptor beta chains sequenced from one sample in a study of blood T cell repertoires in COVID-19. Data came from immunoSEQ multiplex PCR; TCRdb stores just in-frame clones and leaves some out. The sample holds just over 300,000 clones, 86% seen once. The sample consisted of PBMCs or T cells enriched from blood (not recorded which). These receptors all stem from a man aged 25 to 45 who had recovered from COVID-19.

This clone was counted between two and nine times. The chain couples TRBV12-3 or TRBV12-4 to TRBJ1-5; no clear D. The CDR3 runs to 12 residues. The germline V and J ends were trimmed by 8 bases and 9 bases, with 14 bases remaining between them. CDR3: CASRIGGGPQHF. The CDR3 region has the DNA TGTGCCAGCCGAATAGGAGGCGGGCCCCAGCATTTT.

The gene calls are TRBV5-4 and TRBJ2-7; 8 bases align to TRBD1. Germline assignment: CDR1 SGHNT and CDR2 YYREEE (reference sequence). The CDR3 is 14 amino acids. With V trimmed by 3 bases and J by 5 bases, 7 bases remained unmatched. This CDR3 reads CASSSGGPWDEQYF. Here the CDR3 DNA reads TGTGCCAGCAGCTCAGGGGGCCCATGGGACGAGCAGTACTTC.

The chain couples TRBV6-5 to TRBJ1-2; 8 bases map to TRBD1. There are 13 residues in the CDR3. Germline-derived CDR1 and CDR2 are MNHEY and SVGAGI. V dropped 7 bases and J dropped 8; count of bases not matched to a gene: 9. This CDR3 reads CASKPGGGNGYTF. The CDR3 region has the DNA TGTGCCAGCAAACCAGGGGGCGGGAACGGCTACACCTTC.

This clone was detected a few times. The rearrangement links TRBV2 to TRBJ2-7; D might be TRBD2 (7 bases). This CDR3 is built from 11 residues. V dropped 7 bases and J dropped 6 bases, with 10 bases sitting between them. Germline assignment: CDR1 SNHLY and CDR2 FYNNEI. CDR3 coding DNA: TGTGCCAGCAACGCGGGGGCCGAGCAGTACTTC. Its translation: CASNAGAEQYF.

The chain employs TRBV3-1 (or the pseudogene TRBV3-2) and TRBJ2-3, with TRBD2 identical over 11 bases. Germline loops: CDR1 LGHDT, CDR2 YNNKEL (reference sequence). The CDR3 extends over 16 amino acids. The ends lost 4 bases at V and 4 bases at J; junction bases unmatched: 7. CDR3 bases: TGTGCCAGCAGCCGTACCTCGGGACTAGCGGCAGATACGCAGTATTTT. Protein sequence: CASSRTSGLAADTQYF.

This chain links TRBV7-8 with TRBJ1-5; possibly TRBD1 for D (6 bases). In germline, CDR1 is SGHVS, CDR2 FQNEAQ. The V gene lost 5 bases and the J gene lost 3 bases, with 20 bases spanning the gap. The CDR3 loop spans 17 amino acids. The CDR3, as DNA: TGTGCCAGCAGCCCCCGGCCCTTTCAGGGGATCAATCAGCCCCAGCATTTT. This sequence encodes CASSPRPFQGINQPQHF.

The V and J genes are TRBV25-1 and TRBJ2-3, with D perhaps matching TRBD2 (6 bases). Trimming left V 2 bases short and J 3 bases short, with 15 bases between. Germline V gene data show CDR1 as MGHDK and CDR2 as SYGVNS. The CDR3 covers 16 residues. The CDR3 region is CASSEVPGVRTDTQYF. The CDR3, as DNA: TGTGCCAGCAGTGAAGTCCCGGGGGTGAGGACAGATACGCAGTATTTT. The full variable domain, its missing parts supplied by reference TRBV25-1 and TRBJ2-3, is EADIYQTPRYLVIGTGKKITLECSQTMGHDKMYWYQQDPGMELHLIHYSYGVNSTEKGDLSSESTVSRIRTEHFPLTLESARPSHTSQYLCASSEVPGVRTDTQYFGPGTRLTVL.

The chain uses TRBV24-1 and TRBJ1-2, with 7 bases fitting TRBD1. This CDR3 is 15 amino acids long. Germline V gene lookup returns CDR1 KGHDR and CDR2 SFDVKD. V shed 3 bases, J shed 2 bases, and the junction held 5 bases outside the gene matches. The CDR3 coding sequence is TGTGCCACCAGTGATGAACCGGGACAGAACTATGGCTACACCTTC. The encoded protein is CATSDEPGQNYGYTF.

The chain combines TRBV5-1 with TRBJ2-3, with 7 bases fitting TRBD2. The trim removed 5 bases at V and 1 base at J, leaving 7 bases unmatched. The CDR3 is 15 amino acids. Per germline, CDR1 SGHRS and CDR2 YFSETQ. The CDR3 coding sequence is TGCGCCAGCAGGGAGGGGCTAGCGGGCACAGATACGCAGTATTTT. Protein product: CASREGLAGTDTQYF.

This rearrangement joins TRBV11-2 to TRBJ1-2, with D perhaps matching TRBD1 (5 bases). CDR3 length equals 14 residues. The V end was cut by 2 bases, the J end by 0 bases, with 7 bases between. Germline V gives CDR1 SGHAT, CDR2 FQNNGV. CDR3 amino acids: CASSLSGANYGYTF. As DNA, the CDR3 is TGTGCCAGCAGCTTATCGGGGGCTAACTATGGCTACACCTTC.

This chain uses TRBV19 with TRBJ1-5; 9 nucleotides align to TRBD1. With 3 bases clipped from V and 4 bases from J, the junction kept 4 bases outside the gene matches. Germline V CDR1 and CDR2: LNHDA, SQIVND (reference sequence). The CDR3 contains 15 residues. CDR3 DNA: TGTGCCAGTAGTATCAGGGACAGGGAGAATCAGCCCCAGCATTTT. The encoded protein is CASSIRDRENQPQHF.

The chain combines TRBV10-1 with TRBJ1-3, with no clear D. The V gene lost 3 bases and the J gene lost 6 bases, with 12 bases spanning the gap. Germline values: CDR1 WNHNN, CDR2 SYGVQD (reference sequence). The CDR3 consists of 14 residues. In DNA form, the CDR3 reads TGCGCCAGCAGTGACCCCGGCGGGGAAAACACCATATATTTT. Translation: CASSDPGGENTIYF.

CDR3 amino acids: CASSSKPTGTSGSNEQFF. Here the CDR3 DNA reads TGTGCCAGCAGCTCGAAACCTACCGGGACTAGCGGATCCAATGAGCAGTTCTTC. The V and J genes are TRBV7-2 and TRBJ2-1, with 11 bases lining up with TRBD2. The CDR3 extends over 18 amino acids. Trimming took 4 bases from V and 6 from J; bases not matched to a gene: 14. Per germline, CDR1 SGHTA and CDR2 FQGNSA. The full variable domain, rest sourced from reference TRBV7-2 and TRBJ2-1, is GAGVSQSPSNKVTEKGKDVELRCDPISGHTALYWYRQSLGQGLEFLIYFQGNSAPDKSGLPSDRFSAERTGGSVSTLTIQRTQQEDSAVYLCASSSKPTGTSGSNEQFFGPGTRLTVL.

The V call is TRBV5-1, the J call TRBJ1-1; a weak D match, TRBD1 (6 bases). V dropped 6 bases and J dropped 3 bases, with 15 bases sitting between them. This CDR3 is 14 amino acids long. Germline V gives CDR1 SGHRS, CDR2 YFSETQ. This CDR3 is CASTVSGGHTEAFF. The CDR3 coding sequence is TGCGCCAGCACCGTGTCGGGGGGGCACACTGAAGCTTTCTTT.

This clone has only a few counts. V gene TRBV5-1 combines with J gene TRBJ1-2; D remains unclear. CDR1 is SGHRS, CDR2 YFSETQ, per germline. V gave up 7 bases and J gave up 1 base, with 26 bases separating them. This CDR3 is built from 18 residues. CDR3 coding DNA: TGCGCCAGCGCCCGGATGCAAAGCCAGTACCAGGTTAACTATGGCTACACCTTC. Protein sequence: CASARMQSQYQVNYGYTF.